This paragraph covers one T cell receptor (beta chain) sequence. Its antigen remains unidentified. The CDR3 extends over 15 amino acids. Trimming cost V 4 bases and J 7 bases, with 17 bases left between them. From germline, CDR1 is MNHEY and CDR2 SMNVEV (reference sequence). This record comes from a study of radiotherapy plus CTLA-4 blockade in lung cancer. The study, taken as a whole, reports: There was expansion of tumor-derived TCR clones in blood after radiotherapy plus ipilimumab. Among reported predictors of response, early blood T cell clone dynamics with interferon-beta performed best.

Profiled with immunoSEQ multiplex PCR; TCRdb holds only in-frame clones, not every one. In the table there are 24,000 or so clones, 70% to 75% of which are singletons. The sequence came from a human donor with non-small cell lung cancer whose response to radiotherapy plus ipilimumab could not be evaluated. The chain links TRBV27 to TRBJ2-1, with D maybe TRBD1 (6 bases). The sample here was peripheral blood, taken from a patient treated with radiotherapy plus ipilimumab. For the CDR3, the DNA is TGTGCCAGCAGTTCCCCGTCAGGGGCGAGGAATGAGCAGTTCTTC. Protein sequence: CASSSPSGARNEQFF.